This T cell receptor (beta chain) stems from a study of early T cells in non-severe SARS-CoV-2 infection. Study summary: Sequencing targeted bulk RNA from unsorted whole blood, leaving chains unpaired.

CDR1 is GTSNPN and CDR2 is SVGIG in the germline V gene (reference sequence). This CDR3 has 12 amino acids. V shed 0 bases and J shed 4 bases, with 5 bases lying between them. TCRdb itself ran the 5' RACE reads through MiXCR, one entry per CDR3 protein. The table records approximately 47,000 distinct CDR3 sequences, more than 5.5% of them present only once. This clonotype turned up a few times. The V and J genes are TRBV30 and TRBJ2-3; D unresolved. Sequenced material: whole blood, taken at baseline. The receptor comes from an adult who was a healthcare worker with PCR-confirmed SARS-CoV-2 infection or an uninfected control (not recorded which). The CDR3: CAWSVSADTQYF. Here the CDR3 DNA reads TGTGCCTGGAGTGTATCAGCAGATACGCAGTATTTT.